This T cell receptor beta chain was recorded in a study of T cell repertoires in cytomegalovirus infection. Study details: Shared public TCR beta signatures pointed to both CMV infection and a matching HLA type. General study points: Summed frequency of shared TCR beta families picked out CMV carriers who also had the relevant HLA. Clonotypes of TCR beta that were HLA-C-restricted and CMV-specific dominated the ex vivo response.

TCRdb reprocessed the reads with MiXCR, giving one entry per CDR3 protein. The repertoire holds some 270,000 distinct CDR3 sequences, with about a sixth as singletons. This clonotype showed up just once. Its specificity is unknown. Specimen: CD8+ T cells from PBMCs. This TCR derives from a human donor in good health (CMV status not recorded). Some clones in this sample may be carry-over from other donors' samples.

The CDR3 here is CASSLGTLGGQPQHF. CDR3 nucleotide sequence: TGTGCCAGCAGCTTAGGTACTCTGGGTGGTCAGCCCCAGCATTTT. The chain is built from TRBV13 and TRBJ1-5; no reliable D call. The CDR3 totals 15 residues. V shed 0 bases and J shed 6 bases, with 12 bases lying between them. CDR1 and CDR2 from the germline V gene are PRHDT and FYEKMQ (reference sequence).